A single sample is the source of the 2 T cell receptor beta chains below, sequenced in a study of lymphopenia after photon versus proton radiotherapy. Some clones are missing from TCRdb's copy, which holds only in-frame ones; the method was immunoSEQ multiplex PCR. The sample has about 160,000 clones; 75% to 90% are singletons. The source material was peripheral blood, sampled from a patient treated with photon-based radiotherapy. The source is a man aged 50 or older with gastric cancer.

The DNA for the CDR3 is TGTGCCAGCAGCTTAGCGACGGGGCCTAACACTGAAGCTTTCTTT. Its protein is CASSLATGPNTEAFF. The rearrangement uses TRBV7-9 and TRBJ1-1; D is possibly TRBD1 (5 bases). V was shortened by 0 bases and J by 2 bases, with 10 bases between the two germline ends. Germline CDR1 reads SEHNR; CDR2 reads FQNEAQ (reference sequence). The CDR3 totals 15 residues.

The V call is TRBV5-1, the J call TRBJ1-5; D might be TRBD1 (5 bases). Germline assignment: CDR1 SGHRS and CDR2 YFSETQ. This CDR3 region has 14 residues. Trimming stripped 3 bases from V and 7 bases from J, with 14 bases between. CDR3 loop: CASSSLAGQQPQHF. DNA of the CDR3: TGCGCCAGCAGCTCCTTGGCAGGGCAACAGCCCCAGCATTTT. The full variable domain, completed using reference TRBV5-1 and TRBJ1-5, is KAGVTQTPRYLIKTRGQQVTLSCSPISGHRSVSWYQQTPGQGLQFLFEYFSETQRNKGNFPGRFSGRQFSNSRSEMNVSTLELGDSALYLCASSSLAGQQPQHFGDGTRLSIL.